The 30 T cell receptor beta chains given below trace back to one sample, sequenced in a study of CD8+ T cells in alopecia areata. Following extraction, RNA underwent reverse transcription to cDNA, which served as the sequencing template. TCRdb keeps only in-frame clones here, not all; method: immunoSEQ multiplex PCR. The table has about 110,000 clones, 58% seen once. Sequencing used NKG2D-low CD8+ T cells sorted from blood. These receptors were taken from a human donor with alopecia areata.

This chain uses TRBV6-1 with TRBJ2-1; unclear D gene. Germline CDR1 and CDR2: MNHNS and SASEGT. The CDR3 runs 11 residues. The ends were cut back, 8 bases at V and 3 bases at J, with 5 bases in the middle. The CDR3 is CASGDYNEQFF. In DNA form, the CDR3 reads TGTGCCAGCGGGGACTACAATGAGCAGTTCTTC.

CDR3: CASRTRPSGHPYEQYF. The CDR3 bases are TGTGCCAGCAGGACTAGGCCTAGCGGGCACCCCTACGAGCAGTACTTC. The chain employs TRBV27 and TRBJ2-7; 8 nucleotides align to TRBD2. The CDR3 totals 16 residues. Germline CDR1 MNHEY, CDR2 SMNVEV (reference sequence). After removal of 6 bases from V and 2 bases from J, the junction contained 12 bases not matched to a gene.

The chain carries TRBV6-5 and TRBJ1-1; possibly TRBD1 for D (5 bases). The CDR3 extends over 13 amino acids. Between the trimmed V and J ends, which lost 2 bases and 6 bases, there was a span of 10 bases. Germline CDR1 MNHEY, CDR2 SVGAGI. The CDR3 DNA is TGTGCCAGCAGTTACGTTCCAGGGTCTGAAGCTTTCTTT. Amino acids: CASSYVPGSEAFF.

This clone was recorded a few times. The rearrangement uses TRBV28 and TRBJ2-7; D not resolved. V lost 4 bases to trimming and J lost 5 bases, with 6 bases between them. The CDR3 is made up of 11 amino acids. Germline V gene sequence: CDR1 MDHEN, CDR2 SYDVKM. CDR3 sequence: CASSSPNEQYF. In DNA, the CDR3 is TGTGCCAGCAGTTCACCTAACGAGCAGTACTTC.

The chain joins TRBV6-1 to TRBJ2-1, with D uncertain. V was cut by 1 base and J by 6 bases, with 10 bases left in between. The CDR3 spans 14 residues. Germline assignment: CDR1 MNHNS and CDR2 SASEGT. The CDR3 DNA reads as TGTGCCAGCAGTGAAGAGTGGACGAGCAATGAGCAGTTCTTC. It encodes CASSEEWTSNEQFF.

The gene calls are TRBV10-2 and TRBJ1-1; unclear D gene. The CDR3 sequence is 14 residues long. Germline CDR1 is WSHSY and CDR2 is SAAADI. V lost 1 base to trimming and J lost 1 base, with 7 bases between them. CDR3 in DNA: TGCGCCAGCAGTGAGTGGGCAGAGAACACTGAAGCTTTCTTT. Translating it yields CASSEWAENTEAFF.

This clone was seen only a few times. V gene TRBV7-9 combines with J gene TRBJ2-7; D remains ambiguous. The CDR3 loop spans 12 amino acids. V lost 5 bases to trimming and J lost 3 bases, with 8 bases between them. Germline V CDR1 and CDR2: SEHNR, FQNEAQ (reference sequence). The CDR3 sequence is CASSAGVYEQYF. CDR3 nucleotides: TGTGCCAGCAGCGCTGGGGTCTACGAGCAGTACTTC.

This clone has only a few counts. This chain uses TRBV29-1 with TRBJ2-7, with TRBD1 matching over 7 bases. The CDR3 is made up of 15 amino acids. Looked up from germline, CDR1 is SQVTM and CDR2 is ANQGSEA. The junction had 10 bases not matched to a gene; V was cut back by 1 base and J by 4 bases. CDR3 residues: CSVEGLTGAKYEQYF. The CDR3 nucleotides are TGCAGCGTTGAAGGGCTAACAGGGGCTAAGTACGAGCAGTACTTC.

The chain has TRBV7-9 and TRBJ1-4; TRBD1 agrees at 9 bases. The CDR3 contains 15 residues. Germline loops: CDR1 SEHNR, CDR2 FQNEAQ (reference sequence). Trimming cost V 4 bases and J 8 bases; bases outside gene matches: 8. The CDR3 here is CASSSTRDRAEKLFF. CDR3 DNA: TGTGCCAGCAGCTCAACCCGGGACAGGGCAGAAAAACTGTTTTTT.

The rearrangement uses TRBV27 and TRBJ2-7, with no clear D. This CDR3 spans 14 amino acids. Trimming shortened V by 0 bases and J by 3 bases, and 9 bases separated the two germline ends. CDR1 is MNHEY and CDR2 is SMNVEV in the germline V gene (reference sequence). Here the CDR3 reads CASSLSKGGYEQYF. The DNA of the CDR3 is TGTGCCAGCAGTTTATCGAAGGGTGGCTACGAGCAGTACTTC.

The chain recombines TRBV29-1 with TRBJ2-1; no clear D. CDR1 is SQVTM, CDR2 ANQGSEA, per germline. The CDR3 spans 10 residues. V was clipped by 1 base and J by 9 bases, with 4 bases between them. The CDR3 bases are TGCAGCGTTGAAGTCGGTGAGCAGTTCTTC. Amino acids: CSVEVGEQFF.

The chain is built from TRBV27 and TRBJ2-1, with D maybe TRBD1 (5 bases). V was trimmed by 5 bases and J by 10 bases, leaving 12 bases between them. The CDR3 covers 12 residues. Germline CDR1 MNHEY, CDR2 SMNVEV (reference sequence). The CDR3 here is CASSPDSYEQFF. CDR3 DNA: TGTGCCAGCAGTCCCGACAGTTACGAGCAGTTCTTC.

J is TRBJ2-1 and V is TRBV7-9; D perhaps matches TRBD1 (6 bases). The ends were cut back, 2 bases at V and 0 bases at J, with 11 bases in the middle. The germline CDR1 and CDR2 sequences are SEHNR and FQNEAQ (reference sequence). CDR3 length equals 16 residues. CDR3 in amino acids: CASSLLGAGSYNEQFF. The CDR3 DNA is TGTGCCAGCAGCTTATTGGGGGCCGGCTCCTACAATGAGCAGTTCTTC.

The chain employs TRBV13 and TRBJ2-7; perhaps TRBD1 as D (5 bases). Germline CDR1 and CDR2: PRHDT and FYEKMQ (reference sequence). V was pared by 1 base and J by 4 bases, with 8 bases between. CDR3 length equals 13 residues. The chain's CDR3 is CASSLEDNYEQYF. The CDR3, as DNA: TGTGCCAGCAGCTTAGAGGACAATTACGAGCAGTACTTC.

In DNA form, the CDR3 reads TGTGCCAGCAGCTTAGGAGGGCTTCTCACTGAAGCTTTCTTT. Translation: CASSLGGLLTEAFF. The chain employs TRBV7-9 and TRBJ1-1; D not certain. This CDR3 region has 14 residues. The V gene lost 1 base and the J gene lost 4 bases, with 10 bases spanning the gap. CDR1 and CDR2 (germline): SEHNR, FQNEAQ (reference sequence).

The rearrangement links TRBV7-9 to TRBJ1-5, with D unresolved. This CDR3 is built from 12 residues. The germline V gene has CDR1 SEHNR and CDR2 FQNEAQ (reference sequence). V lost 5 bases and J lost 4, with 6 bases in between. This CDR3 reads CASSPGNQPQHF. CDR3 DNA sequence: TGTGCCAGCAGCCCAGGAAATCAGCCCCAGCATTTT.

This clone was seen a few times. The chain joins TRBV7-9 to TRBJ2-1, with 10 bases that match TRBD1. This CDR3 spans 15 amino acids. The V and J ends lost 5 bases and 5 bases, in that order; junction bases with no gene match: 6. Germline V lookup: CDR1 SEHNR, CDR2 FQNEAQ (reference sequence). The CDR3 loop is CASSNRDRGHNEQFF. The CDR3 bases are TGTGCCAGCAGCAACCGGGACAGGGGACACAATGAGCAGTTCTTC.

Only a few counts were recorded for this clone. V and J are TRBV5-1 and TRBJ2-1; D is unclear. V lost 0 bases and J 0 bases, leaving 7 bases between the germline ends. From germline, CDR1 is SGHRS and CDR2 YFSETQ. CDR3 length: 15 residues. CDR3 nucleotide sequence: TGCGCCAGCAGCTTGGTTGGGAACTCCTACAATGAGCAGTTCTTC. Amino acids: CASSLVGNSYNEQFF.

This clone appeared once. The CDR3 sequence: CASSQPKIRSLRELRTDTQYF. The CDR3 region has the DNA TGCGCCAGCAGCCAACCCAAGATTAGGTCGTTGCGGGAGTTAAGAACAGATACGCAGTATTTT. The J gene is TRBJ2-3, the V gene TRBV4-1, with 7 bases fitting TRBD2. Germline CDR1 and CDR2: MGHRA and YSYEKL. This CDR3 is built from 21 residues. V trimming: 2 bases; J trimming: 3 bases; junction bases outside the gene matches: 23.

J is TRBJ2-1 and V is TRBV29-1, with D possibly TRBD2 on 6 matching bases. The CDR3 loop spans 11 amino acids. Trimming removed 4 bases from V and 10 bases from J, with 11 bases in between. Per germline, CDR1 SQVTM and CDR2 ANQGSEA. The CDR3 DNA is TGCAGCGTTGGCGGGACTTCCGAGCAGTTCTTC. It specifies CSVGGTSEQFF.

V is TRBV25-1 and J is TRBJ2-5; possible D gene TRBD1, 6 bases. The germline V gene encodes CDR1 MGHDK and CDR2 SYGVNS. The V and J ends lost 4 bases and 5 bases respectively, with 20 bases between them. CDR3 size: 16 residues. CDR3 region: CASSAIRDTLGETQYF. The CDR3 DNA sequence: TGTGCCAGCAGTGCTATCCGGGACACACTGGGGGAGACCCAGTACTTC.

This clone occurred a few times. The chain combines TRBV5-5 with TRBJ2-4; no clear D. CDR1 is SGHKS, CDR2 YYEKEE, per germline (reference sequence). CDR3 length equals 13 residues. The V gene lost 0 bases and the J gene lost 4 bases, with 5 bases spanning the gap. CDR3 coding DNA: TGTGCCAGCAGCTTGGTTGCGAAAAACATTCAGTACTTC. It is translated as CASSLVAKNIQYF.

The chain has TRBV5-1 and TRBJ2-7; 8 bases map to TRBD2. The V gene's germline CDR1 is SGHRS and CDR2 YFSETQ. V shed 4 bases and J 5 bases; nucleotides not matched to a gene: 8. This CDR3 comprises 14 residues. The CDR3 DNA is TGCGCCAGCAGCCCCTCGACTAGCGCCCACGAGCAGTACTTC. Protein: CASSPSTSAHEQYF.

This rearrangement joins TRBV27 to TRBJ2-3; TRBD2 matches at 9 bases. Germline loops: CDR1 MNHEY, CDR2 SMNVEV (reference sequence). The length of the CDR3 is 15 residues. Trimming at V came to 2 bases and at J to 6 bases, leaving 6 bases not matched to a gene. The CDR3 coding sequence is TGTGCCAGCAGTTTAGTTAGCGGGAGAGCGGATACGCAGTATTTT. Encoded protein: CASSLVSGRADTQYF.

CDR3 region: CASSSPPRWQYF. The CDR3 DNA follows: TGTGCCAGCAGTTCCCCGCCCCGATGGCAGTACTTC. This chain links TRBV28 with TRBJ2-7; D is uncertain. Germline assignment: CDR1 MDHEN and CDR2 SYDVKM. The CDR3 is 12 residues long. V shed 4 bases and J shed 9 bases, with 13 bases lying between them.

The chain uses TRBV7-6 and TRBJ2-7; 8 nucleotides agree with TRBD2. The CDR3 loop spans 14 amino acids. With V trimmed by 4 bases and J by 6 bases, 8 bases remained unmatched. The germline CDR1 and CDR2 sequences are SGHVS and FNYEAQ. The CDR3 loop reads CASSSSAGALEQYF. CDR3 in DNA: TGTGCCAGCAGCTCGTCAGCGGGAGCGCTCGAGCAGTACTTC. Based on the CDR3 plus reference TRBV7-6 and TRBJ2-7, the full variable domain is GAGVSQSPRYKVTKRGQDVALRCDPISGHVSLYWYRQALGQGPEFLTYFNYEAQQDKSGLPNDRFSAERPEGSISTLTIQRTEQRDSAMYRCASSSSAGALEQYFGPGTRLTVT.

This chain's CDR3 is CASSLSGNEQYF. CDR3 nucleotide sequence: TGTGCCAGCAGTCTTAGCGGGAACGAGCAGTACTTC. The rearrangement joins TRBV6-5 to TRBJ2-7; TRBD2 agrees at 8 bases. The CDR3 loop spans 12 amino acids. V shed 5 bases and J 5 bases; nucleotides not matched to a gene: 2. Germline loops: CDR1 MNHEY, CDR2 SVGAGI.

The chain recombines TRBV4-2 with TRBJ2-7; D not resolved. This CDR3 has 13 amino acids. Trimming took off 0 bases at V and 7 bases at J, with 10 bases between the two ends. Germline CDR1 reads LGHNA; CDR2 reads YNFKEQ. CDR3 residues: CASSQDPPGEQYF. The CDR3 bases are TGTGCCAGCAGCCAAGATCCCCCTGGGGAGCAGTACTTC.

V usage is TRBV5-1 and J usage is TRBJ2-2, with 10 nucleotides matching TRBD2. The CDR3 loop spans 18 amino acids. J gave up 3 bases and V 1 base, and 9 bases lay outside the gene matches. CDR1 is SGHRS, CDR2 YFSETQ, per germline. The CDR3 bases are TGCGCCAGCAGCTTGCGGCTAGCGGGAGTCCTACACACCGGGGAGCTGTTTTTT. Amino acids: CASSLRLAGVLHTGELFF.

J is TRBJ2-2 and V is TRBV7-3, with D uncertain. The CDR3 is 13 amino acids. V lost 1 base to trimming and J lost 6 bases, with 6 bases between them. From germline, CDR1 is SGHTA and CDR2 FQGTGA. CDR3 protein: CASSLKVAGELFF. CDR3 DNA sequence: TGTGCCAGCAGCTTAAAAGTTGCCGGGGAGCTGTTTTTT.